This T cell receptor beta chain was sequenced during a study of T cell changes during pregnancy in multiple sclerosis (dated by TCRdb to between 2017 and 2020). The study in broad terms: Changes in the T cell repertoire over the course of pregnancy were examined in this study in women with multiple sclerosis.

The library was generated by the immunoSEQ multiplex PCR assay. The table was pulled from immuneACCESS by TCRdb, which kept in-frame rearrangements only. Such tables lose some clones; where checked, under half of the loss comes from unresolved V genes, and the rest has no known cause. The sample table shows about 73,000 clones, and more than 90% are seen once. The ten top clones hold 2.1% of the sample. A remark on this clone: Its antigen is not yet known. No much larger clone exists at a distance of one base, and base qualities are not known.

This clonotype originated in a female donor in good health, enrolled as a control in a pregnancy study. The source material was peripheral blood, sampled in the second trimester of pregnancy.

CDR3 protein: CASSLVPGGNEQFF. The DNA reads as follows: TGCGCCAGCAGCTTGGTGCCAGGGGGCAATGAGCAGTTCTTC. The chain employs TRBV5-1 and TRBJ2-1, with 7 central nucleotides matching TRBD1. Reading from cysteine to phenylalanine, the CDR3 counts 14 amino acids. Only the CDR3 DNA is retained, 42 bases long and in frame from the first base. The CDR1 and CDR2 encoded by the germline V gene are SGHRS and YFSETQ. Relative to germline, V is missing 0 bases and J is missing 6 bases, with 3 bases of the junction outside any gene match.